The 12 T cell receptor beta chains listed next were all sequenced from one sample in a study of T-cell reconstitution after alpha-beta-depleted transplantation in children. This sample's TCRbeta library carried unique molecular identifier barcodes. MiXCR was run by TCRdb on the PCR reads, yielding one entry per CDR3 protein. The data hold 250,000 to 300,000 distinct CDR3 sequences, with about a tenth observed a single time. Sequences were derived from PBMCs from the stem cell graft donor, sampled from the stem cell graft. These receptor sequences come from a human donor who donated a stem cell graft to a child with SCID.

The CDR3 loop reads CASSFGRGGTNTGELFF. In nucleotides, the CDR3 is TGCGCCAGCAGCTTTGGGCGGGGGGGAACGAACACCGGGGAGCTGTTTTTT. The chain joins TRBV5-1 to TRBJ2-2, with TRBD2 identical over 9 bases. Germline-derived CDR1 and CDR2 are SGHRS and YFSETQ. V gave up 2 bases and J gave up 0 bases; unmatched junction bases: 5. CDR3 length equals 17 residues.

This clonotype was counted between two and nine times. The chain has TRBV5-1 and TRBJ2-1, with 8 bases aligning to TRBD2. Losses at the gene ends were 4 bases for V and 13 bases for J; bases not matched to a gene: 4. This CDR3 has 11 residues. Germline CDR1 reads SGHRS; CDR2 reads YFSETQ. CDR3 loop: CASSLGTSQFF. As DNA, the CDR3 is TGCGCCAGCAGCCTTGGGACTAGTCAGTTCTTC.

This clonotype was seen more than once but under ten times. The chain combines TRBV20-1 with TRBJ1-6, with 8 nucleotides matching TRBD1. This CDR3 is built from 15 residues. The J segment lost 8 bases and the V segment lost 1 base, leaving 7 bases of the junction unmatched. Per the germline V gene, CDR1 is DFQATT and CDR2 is SNEGSKA (reference sequence). The CDR3 bases are TGCAGTGCTAGAGCCTCGACAGGGGCGGATTCACCCCTCCACTTT. The encoded protein is CSARASTGADSPLHF.

The chain employs TRBV12-3 or TRBV12-4 and TRBJ2-1; D uncertain. Trimming cost V 6 bases and J 1 base, with 7 bases left between them. The CDR3 has 13 residues. The CDR3 coding sequence is TGTGCCAGCAGGGGCCTATCCTACAATGAGCAGTTCTTC. Its translation is CASRGLSYNEQFF.

This clonotype was seen more than once but under ten times. This chain connects TRBV7-6 to TRBJ2-1; TRBD2 matches 13 bases. The CDR3 covers 16 residues. The germline gives CDR1 SGHVS, CDR2 FNYEAQ. V lost 4 bases to trimming and J lost 5 bases; unmatched junction nucleotides: 5. CDR3 protein: CASSSSGLAGDNEQFF. The CDR3 DNA reads TGTGCCAGCAGCTCCTCTGGACTAGCGGGGGACAATGAGCAGTTCTTC.

The sample holds many counts of this clonotype. The chain joins TRBV6-5 to TRBJ2-7, with D hard to call. V gave up 0 bases and J gave up 1 base, with 7 bases separating them. The CDR3 extends over 14 amino acids. Looked up from germline, CDR1 is MNHEY and CDR2 is SVGAGI. DNA of the CDR3: TGTGCCAGCAGTTACTCACCGGGTTCCTACGAGCAGTACTTC. Residues: CASSYSPGSYEQYF.

CDR3 sequence (DNA): TGTGCCAGCAGCGTAGAGGCTAGCACTAGCACAGATACGCAGTATTTT. It codes for CASSVEASTSTDTQYF. The chain links TRBV9 to TRBJ2-3; D possibly corresponds to TRBD2 (5 bases). The CDR3 sequence is 16 residues long. The germline V and J ends were trimmed by 0 bases and 0 bases, with 11 bases remaining between them. Germline loops: CDR1 SGDLS, CDR2 YYNGEE.

This clonotype appeared many times. This chain connects TRBV5-5 to TRBJ2-5; D gene uncertain. Germline values: CDR1 SGHKS, CDR2 YYEKEE (reference sequence). The CDR3 totals 14 residues. V was shortened by 0 bases and J by 0 bases, with 6 bases between the two germline ends. In DNA form, the CDR3 reads TGTGCCAGCAGCTTGGAACAGAACCAAGAGACCCAGTACTTC. It codes for CASSLEQNQETQYF.

The V and J genes are TRBV4-2 and TRBJ2-3, with 9 bases identical to TRBD1. The germline V gene encodes CDR1 LGHNA and CDR2 YNFKEQ. V shed 1 base and J 6 bases; nucleotides not matched to a gene: 14. The CDR3 spans 18 residues. The CDR3 sequence is CASSQVKGSRTGVDTQYF. The CDR3 bases are TGTGCCAGCAGCCAAGTTAAGGGTAGTAGGACAGGGGTTGATACGCAGTATTTT.

This clonotype has more than one count but fewer than ten. The junction differs from germline at one of its ends, possibly a read error. The V gene is TRBV7-7, the J gene TRBJ2-1; 9 nucleotides agree with TRBD2. Germline assignment: CDR1 SSHAT and CDR2 FNYEAQ (reference sequence). The CDR3 totals 16 residues. The CDR3 bases are TGTGCTAGCAGCTCCCCTGGACTAGCGATTGGGGGTGAGCAGTTCTTC. Its protein is CASSSPGLAIGGEQFF.

In its sample, this clonotype was seen a few times. The rearrangement uses TRBV5-1 and TRBJ2-5; D remains unclear. Germline-derived CDR1 and CDR2 are SGHRS and YFSETQ. There are 14 residues in the CDR3. V was shortened by 4 bases and J by 4 bases, with 14 bases between the two germline ends. The DNA for the CDR3 is TGCGCCAGCAGCATAAGTCTACGTGGAGAGACCCAGTACTTC. Translating gives CASSISLRGETQYF.

This clonotype was seen only a few times. This rearrangement joins TRBV6-2 or TRBV6-3 to TRBJ2-1, with 7 bases fitting TRBD2. The CDR3 is made up of 12 amino acids. V gave up 8 bases and J gave up 3 bases; unmatched junction bases: 1. Germline V lookup: CDR1 MNHEY, CDR2 SVGEGT. As DNA, the CDR3 is TGTGCCAGCTGGGAGGGCTACAATGAGCAGTTCTTC. The encoded protein is CASWEGYNEQFF.